This TCR beta chain was documented in a study of control samples from healthy donors and cancer patients. Germline-derived CDR1 and CDR2 are SGHDT and YYEEEE. This CDR3 has 15 residues. With 0 bases removed from V and 0 bases from J, the gap between germline ends came to 7 bases. The protocol was immunoSEQ multiplex PCR, while the TCRdb copy is restricted to in-frame clones and leaves out a portion. Counted here are approximately 170,000 clones, 93% occurring once; the ten biggest clones make up about 4%. In its sample, this clone was seen once. The chain employs TRBV5-6 and TRBJ1-3; no reliable D call. The TCR was taken from a woman aged 55-69 years in good health. Sequencing input: blood. In DNA, the CDR3 is TGTGCCAGCAGCTTGGACACGAGCTCTGGAAACACCATATATTTT. Its translation: CASSLDTSSGNTIYF. Full variable domain (missing parts from reference TRBV5-6 and TRBJ1-3): DAGVTQSPTHLIKTRGQQVTLRCSPKSGHDTVSWYQQALGQGPQFIFQYYEEEERQRGNFPDRFSGHQFPNYSSELNVNALLLGDSALYLCASSLDTSSGNTIYFGEGSWLTVV.